This T cell receptor beta chain appears in the sequencing data of a study of shared clonotypes between healthy human individuals (dated by TCRdb to 2018 to 2020). Regarding the research as a whole: Three men and a couple of women, aged 18 to 49 years, made up the cohort. Per donor, three plates each were used for CD4 naive and CD4 memory, two for CD8 naive, and one for CD8 memory. Blood TCR repertoires of about five healthy adults were deeply sequenced to estimate repertoire size and the extent of clonotype sharing between individuals. Libraries were prepared and TCR repertoires were sequenced by different laboratories using diverse techniques, in order to increase sequencing depth and limit assay-specific biases. Each donor's leukapheresis produced roughly between roughly 0.94 and 9.5 billion PBMCs.

Overall study results and their limits: Even with the large sequencing depth, rarefaction of the sorted-subset datasets indicated that sequencing was incomplete. Sampling was restricted to blood, and TCR repertoires in tissues likely differ from the TCR repertoires found in blood. Pairwise subsampling indicated that sequencing depth was expected to affect the degree of clonotype sharing among donors. When four donors were compared, the shared fraction of clonotypes was about 5% for naive CD4, approximately 3.3% for naive CD8, roughly 2.5% for memory CD4, and 0.35% to 0.4% for memory CD8. Estimated clonotype richness was generally larger for naive than for memory subsets. The genetic and exposure-history diversity represented was limited by the small number of donors. Higher generation probabilities were observed for clonotypes shared by all four sorted-subset donors than for non-shared clonotypes.

Using the deep immunoSEQ assay, multiplex PCR amplified TCR CDR3 regions from genomic DNA. For each cell subset, the extracted genomic DNA was distributed evenly across all wells of several immunoSEQ 96-well plates, and each plate served as one replicate. For sorted subsets, 200 ng of genomic DNA, equivalent to about 30,000 T cell genomes, went into each replicate PCR. The purified libraries were quantified using a Qubit 3.0 fluorometer, sized with a Bioanalyzer 2100, and then quantified again using the KAPA Library Quantification kit. Each immunoSEQ 96-well plate was sequenced on its own single-read 150-cycle Illumina NextSeq 550 flow cell. In the paper's pipeline: Because only junctional sequences without quality scores were contained in the immunoSEQ output, filtering matching that applied to full-length reads could not be performed. Sequences were annotated with PyIR, a Python wrapper for IgBLAST v1.9, using IMGT germline references to assign V/J genes and CDR3. Reads were filtered out if the reads had weak V/J assignments (E-value above 1e-6), no CDR3, stop codons, out-of-frame junctions, or ambiguous translated residues. V3J clonotypes were defined as sequences sharing an identical inferred V gene, J gene, and CDR3 amino acid sequence. To compute the percentage overlap between repertoires, the number of shared unique clonotypes was divided by the size of the smaller repertoire. Three approaches were used to assess repertoire richness: RTK rarefaction, the Chao1 estimator, and Recon v2.1 estimates of unobserved clonotypes. Generation probabilities were computed with OLGA for all TCRbeta clonotypes obtained by the gDNA method from several donors. Sourced from immuneACCESS, this table was stored by TCRdb with only in-frame sequences that have V and J called. A share of the clones is absent; for the studies checked, an unresolved V gene accounts for under half, and the remainder has no known explanation. That table gives V, J and clone size, and the DNA gave D and trimming. A total of about 980,000 clones appear in this sample, approximately 80% of them only once. The ten largest clones represent approximately 1.5% of the sample.

Donors were healthy HIV-negative adults with no recently reported acute infections or vaccinations. Every donor was a Caucasian adult living in Nashville, Tennessee, USA. Magnetic negative selection was used to enrich CD4+ T cells, after which naive cells were positively selected on CD45RA and the negative fraction became the memory subset. Blood was obtained by leukapheresis, after which PBMCs were separated by Ficoll-Histopaque density gradient centrifugation and cryopreserved in liquid nitrogen vapor phase. Analytical flow cytometry was used to check the purity and quantity of each magnetically sorted T cell population. From each sorted fraction, genomic DNA was isolated and quantified by UV absorbance on a Nanodrop 2000c. The CDR3 starts with the cysteine, ends with the phenylalanine, and has 14 residues. Of all the DNA, just the CDR3 is kept, 42 bases in frame from base 1. V gives up 1 base and J gives up 7 bases, and the segment between their germline ends measures 10 bases. Reading the germline V gene gives CDR1 SNHLY and CDR2 FYNNEI.

This clone occurred once. There is no known antigen for this receptor. No base quality values were provided; no much bigger clone lies one nucleotide off. The chain was built from TRBV2 and TRBJ1-4; the D gene is not confidently resolved. The receptor comes from a man younger than 30 in good health. The sequenced sample consisted of memory CD4+ T cells sorted from blood. The cell subset or site label for this specimen denotes: CD45RA-negative fraction. Here is the DNA: TGTGCCAGCAGTGAAGTGGACTTTGGTGAAAAACTGTTTTTT. Its translation reads: CASSEVDFGEKLFF.